This T cell receptor (beta chain) comes out of a study of response to subunit inactivated influenza vaccine (dated by TCRdb to between 2017 and 2018). Study-level background: To follow how T cells responded to a trivalent subunit inactivated influenza vaccine, the researchers relied on deep quantitative profiling of the T cell receptor repertoire. Overall results and qualifications from the work: It was suggested by the authors that each seasonal influenza vaccination may recruit only a limited number of new T cells.

The germline V gene (reference sequence) yields DFQATT for CDR1 and SNEGSKA for CDR2. Including cysteine and phenylalanine, the CDR3 has 15 amino acids. Only the CDR3 region is kept as DNA, spanning 45 bases read in frame from base 1. Trimmed from V: 3 bases; trimmed from J: 9 bases; junction bases lacking a gene match: 7. The library came from RT-PCR. The sequencer was an Illumina HiSeq 2500. TCRdb applied fastp at Q25 and MiXCR to the public reads, then kept only in-frame beta chains. Each CDR3 protein appears once, grouped with its most common genes and DNA. The sample profile shows around 790,000 distinct CDR3 sequences; around 21% of them were found once. The biggest ten clones account for approximately 10% of the sample. This clonotype was found a few times. What this receptor recognizes is not known. Base qualities are missing; no much larger clone stands one base away.

This chain joins TRBV20-1 to TRBJ2-1; 14 of the junction bases match TRBD2. The TCR was taken from a man in his fifties who received an inactivated influenza vaccine. Donor details come from another sample of the same person, matched by shared clones. The sample in question was PBMCs from blood, obtained 5 days after vaccination. The nucleotide sequence reads TGCAGTGCTAGTGGTGGGACTAGCGGGAGAGTTGAGCAGTTCTTC. This translates into CSASGGTSGRVEQFF.